This entry lists 25 T cell receptor beta chains sequenced from one sample in a study of shared clonotypes between healthy human individuals. Produced via immunoSEQ multiplex PCR; TCRdb's table is partial and in-frame only. The sample has about 530,000 clones; 95% to 97% are singletons. Sequencing was done on a sample of naive CD4+ T cells sorted from blood. As for subset: CD45RA+ positively selected. The receptors were gathered from a woman aged 30 to 39 in good health.

Details on this clone: Other DNA sequences from this sample encode an identical CDR3 as well. The chain links TRBV28 to TRBJ2-5, with D maybe TRBD2 (5 bases). Trimming cost V 2 bases and J 2 bases, with 9 bases left between them. CDR1 is MDHEN, CDR2 SYDVKM, per germline. The CDR3 spans 14 residues. CDR3 nucleotides: TGTGCCAGCAGTTTAGGAGGACGACAAGAGACCCAGTACTTC. Encoded protein: CASSLGGRQETQYF.

The chain employs TRBV23-1 and TRBJ2-7, with D tentatively TRBD2 (6 bases). TRBV23-1 has ORF status, its function being uncertain. The CDR3 contains 14 residues. The V end was cut by 4 bases, the J end by 3 bases, with 13 bases between. CDR3 nucleotide sequence: TGCGCCAGCAGTCGAACAGGAGGGAGCTACGAGCAGTACTTC. Its protein is CASSRTGGSYEQYF.

The chain is built from TRBV2 and TRBJ2-1; either TRBD1 or TRBD2 may supply D (5 bases each). The V end lost 5 bases, the J end lost 1 base, and 9 bases lay between the germline ends. The CDR3 is 14 amino acids. Germline CDR1 is SNHLY and CDR2 is FYNNEI. The CDR3: CASSWGMSYNEQFF. For the CDR3, the DNA is TGTGCCAGCAGTTGGGGGATGTCCTACAATGAGCAGTTCTTC.

The rearrangement links TRBV5-1 to TRBJ2-5, with D perhaps matching TRBD2 (7 bases). Trimming pared 6 bases from V and 2 bases from J, leaving 17 bases between. The V gene's germline CDR1 is SGHRS and CDR2 YFSETQ. The CDR3 runs to 15 residues. CDR3 bases: TGCGCCAGCAAGGGGGGAGGGTTCCCACAAGAGACCCAGTACTTC. This codes for CASKGGGFPQETQYF.

The V and J genes are TRBV23-1 and TRBJ2-6; the D gene could be TRBD1 or TRBD2 (5 bases each). Being an ORF, TRBV23-1 has a function that is uncertain. The ends were cut back, 0 bases at V and 0 bases at J, with 12 bases in the middle. The CDR3 totals 18 residues. For the CDR3, the DNA is TGCGCCAGCAGTCAATCGAGGGGCGTTAGCTCTGGGGCCAACGTCCTGACTTTC. Protein: CASSQSRGVSSGANVLTF.

CDR3 amino acids: CASKDGATNEKLFF. Written as DNA, the CDR3 is TGTGCCAGCAAGGACGGTGCAACTAATGAAAAACTGTTTTTT. The chain uses TRBV2 and TRBJ1-4; no definite D call. CDR1 is SNHLY, CDR2 FYNNEI, per germline. The germline V and J ends were trimmed by 7 bases and 0 bases, with 9 bases remaining between them. The CDR3 sequence is 14 residues long.

This clone appeared a single time. This chain joins TRBV19 and TRBJ2-1; TRBD2 aligns across 9 bases. The trim removed 3 bases at V and 14 bases at J, leaving 5 bases unmatched. This CDR3 has 12 amino acids. Germline V gene data show CDR1 as LNHDA and CDR2 as SQIVND (reference sequence). This CDR3 reads CASSILAGGKFF. The DNA of the CDR3 is TGTGCCAGTAGTATCTTGGCGGGAGGGAAGTTCTTC.

The chain uses TRBV28 and TRBJ1-2; D unclear. V was cut by 3 bases and J by 5 bases, with 7 bases left in between. The V gene's germline CDR1 is MDHEN and CDR2 SYDVKM. The CDR3 runs 12 residues. This CDR3 reads CASSFDRYGYTF. The CDR3 DNA sequence: TGTGCCAGCAGTTTCGACCGGTATGGCTACACCTTC.

CDR3 residues: CASSPRTGLQETQYF. The DNA for the CDR3 is TGTGCCAGCTCACCACGGACAGGCCTCCAAGAGACCCAGTACTTC. The rearrangement joins TRBV18 to TRBJ2-5; 7 bases fit TRBD1. The CDR3 is 15 residues long. The J segment lost 1 base and the V segment lost 1 base, leaving 3 bases of the junction unmatched. Germline CDR1 reads KGHSH; CDR2 reads LQKENI.

The gene calls are TRBV28 and TRBJ2-7; D gene ambiguous. Trimming shortened V by 3 bases and J by 3 bases, and 12 bases separated the two germline ends. The germline V gene encodes CDR1 MDHEN and CDR2 SYDVKM. CDR3 length equals 14 residues. The CDR3 DNA sequence: TGTGCCAGCAGTTTCGTTCCTCAACGCTACGAGCAGTACTTC. Its protein is CASSFVPQRYEQYF.

The rearrangement links TRBV21-1 to TRBJ2-3; TRBD2 is taken as the D call from the table, unchecked against the DNA. TRBV21-1 counts as a pseudogene. The CDR3 is 14 residues long. The chain's CDR3 is CASNLALSTDTQYF. DNA of the CDR3: TGTGCCAGCAACCTAGCACTGAGCACAGATACGCAGTATTTT.

The CDR3 DNA reads as TGTGCCAGCAGTGACCCGACTAGCGGGAGTGGCACCGGGGAGCTGTTTTTT. Residues: CASSDPTSGSGTGELFF. The rearrangement uses TRBV25-1 and TRBJ2-2, with 12 bases aligning to TRBD2. Unmatched junction bases numbered 6, after V lost 3 bases and J lost 4 bases. Germline loops: CDR1 MGHDK, CDR2 SYGVNS. CDR3 length equals 17 residues.

The chain uses TRBV19 and TRBJ1-5; weak D call: TRBD1 (5 bases). V lost 3 bases, J lost 0 bases, and 9 bases lay in between. From germline, CDR1 is LNHDA and CDR2 SQIVND (reference sequence). The CDR3 is 15 amino acids. The DNA for the CDR3 is TGTGCCAGTAGTATGGGGCCGAATAGCAATCAGCCCCAGCATTTT. It translates to CASSMGPNSNQPQHF.

The genes are TRBV5-6 and TRBJ2-5; no firm D call. Judging by the DNA end, TRBJ2-7 fits better; the J call may be wrong. The CDR3 runs to 13 residues. The V gene's germline CDR1 is SGHDT and CDR2 YYEEEE. DNA for the CDR3: TGTGCCAGCAGCTTGGTAGCCTCCTACGAGCAGTACTTC. Amino acids: CASSLVASYEQYF.

The chain is built from TRBV19 and TRBJ2-7, with 10 positions matching TRBD2. The trim removed 4 bases at V and 8 bases at J, leaving 14 bases unmatched. Germline CDR1 reads LNHDA; CDR2 reads SQIVND (reference sequence). This CDR3 has 16 amino acids. The DNA of the CDR3 is TGTGCCAGTAGTAACGCCCTAGCGGGAGTCGCCGATAAGCAGTACTTC. This gives the protein CASSNALAGVADKQYF. Supplemented by reference TRBV19 and TRBJ2-7, the full variable domain reads DGGITQSPKYLFRKEGQNVTLSCEQNLNHDAMYWYRQDPGQGLRLIYYSQIVNDFQKGDIAEGYSVSREKKESFPLTVTSAQKNPTAFYLCASSNALAGVADKQYFGPGTRLTVT.

This chain uses TRBV25-1 with TRBJ1-1, with TRBD1 matching 7 bases. The V gene end was trimmed by 0 bases and the J gene end by 6 bases; junction bases not matched to a gene: 4. CDR3 length: 14 amino acids. The germline CDR1 and CDR2 sequences are MGHDK and SYGVNS. The CDR3 sequence: CASSEYTGAAEAFF. The CDR3 DNA sequence: TGTGCCAGCAGTGAATACACAGGGGCCGCTGAAGCTTTCTTT.

The genes are TRBV27 and TRBJ1-4; 7 nucleotides match TRBD1. The ends lost 3 bases at V and 8 bases at J; junction bases unmatched: 12. Germline values: CDR1 MNHEY, CDR2 SMNVEV (reference sequence). The CDR3 sequence is 16 residues long. Here the CDR3 DNA reads TGTGCCAGCAGTTTCACACCGACGACAGGGCTGGAAAAACTGTTTTTT. Translating gives CASSFTPTTGLEKLFF.

This clone was detected only once. This rearrangement joins TRBV4-2 to TRBJ2-1; 12 bases agree with TRBD2. CDR3 length equals 15 residues. Germline V lookup: CDR1 LGHNA, CDR2 YNFKEQ. After removal of 0 bases from V and 9 bases from J, the junction contained 3 bases not matched to a gene. CDR3 region: CASSQETSGSSEQFF. The CDR3 coding sequence is TGTGCCAGCAGCCAAGAGACTAGCGGGAGTTCTGAGCAGTTCTTC.

The chain links TRBV7-3 to TRBJ1-2; 7 bases line up with TRBD1. The CDR3 totals 12 residues. V dropped 5 bases and J dropped 9; count of bases not matched to a gene: 6. Per the germline V gene, CDR1 is SGHTA and CDR2 is FQGTGA. CDR3 loop: CASSPDRRSYTF. The CDR3 coding sequence is TGTGCCAGCAGCCCGGACAGGAGAAGCTACACCTTC.

The J gene is TRBJ1-1, the V gene TRBV4-1, with D tentatively TRBD1 (6 bases). In germline, CDR1 is MGHRA, CDR2 YSYEKL. The length of the CDR3 is 16 residues. The V and J ends lost 2 bases and 6 bases respectively, with 19 bases between them. CDR3 DNA sequence: TGCGCCAGCAGCCAACCGACAGGCACTCGAGGTGCTGAAGCTTTCTTT. Its translation is CASSQPTGTRGAEAFF.

This clone has just one count. The chain uses TRBV9 and TRBJ2-5; 13 nucleotides agree with TRBD2. Germline lookup yields CDR1 SGDLS and CDR2 YYNGEE. The CDR3 runs to 15 residues. V shed 7 bases and J 4 bases; nucleotides not matched to a gene: 7. The CDR3 DNA follows: TGTGCCAGCGGGCAGGGACTAGCGGGAAGAGAGACCCAGTACTTC. Amino acids: CASGQGLAGRETQYF.

The chain couples TRBV19 to TRBJ1-5; maybe TRBD1 (5 bases). The V and J ends lost 7 bases and 1 base respectively, with 11 bases between them. The CDR3 is 14 amino acids. Germline-derived CDR1 and CDR2 are LNHDA and SQIVND (reference sequence). CDR3 nucleotide sequence: TGTGCCAGTACCTGGGACGGAAGCAATCAGCCCCAGCATTTT. Protein product: CASTWDGSNQPQHF.

This chain connects TRBV16 to TRBJ2-7, with D maybe TRBD2 (6 bases). Per germline, CDR1 KGHSY and CDR2 FQNENV. Trimming shortened V by 3 bases and J by 3 bases, and 21 bases separated the two germline ends. CDR3 size: 17 residues. As DNA, the CDR3 is TGTGCCAGCAGCCACCTATCGGGGGACTCCGTCCGCTACGAGCAGTACTTC. It codes for CASSHLSGDSVRYEQYF.

This clone was seen only once. V is TRBV18 and J is TRBJ2-1; perhaps TRBD2 as D (6 bases). This CDR3 contains 14 residues. Trimming removed 2 bases at V and 7 bases at J, with 12 bases between. Germline lookup yields CDR1 KGHSH and CDR2 LQKENI. The CDR3 sequence is CASSPTSRENEQFF. CDR3 DNA sequence: TGTGCCAGCTCACCAACTAGCCGGGAGAATGAGCAGTTCTTC.

The chain links TRBV7-9 to TRBJ1-6; D may be TRBD1 (5 bases). V lost 1 base to trimming and J lost 7 bases, with 14 bases between them. Per germline, CDR1 SEHNR and CDR2 FQNEAQ (reference sequence). The CDR3 loop spans 16 amino acids. The CDR3 DNA reads TGTGCCAGCAGCTTAGATGCGGGGGGGACGAATTCACCCCTCCACTTT. Translating it yields CASSLDAGGTNSPLHF.